This T cell receptor (beta chain) is from a study of T cell changes during pregnancy in multiple sclerosis. Using immunoSEQ multiplex PCR, the repertoire was profiled, and TCRdb retains in-frame clones only, with some absent. Here the sample spans around 30,000 clones, roughly 87% being singletons. V lost 0 bases and J lost 4, with 9 bases in between. Germline V gene data show CDR1 as SGHTA and CDR2 as FQGTGA. The CDR3 runs to 14 residues. The specimen was CD8+ T cells from peripheral blood mononuclear cells, collected before pregnancy. This clonotype was obtained from a female donor with multiple sclerosis, enrolled in a pregnancy study. The chain carries TRBV7-3 and TRBJ1-1, with TRBD1 as a possible D gene (5 bases). The CDR3 DNA sequence: TGTGCCAGCAGCTTAACGGGGAGGGGCACTGAAGCTTTCTTT. This gives the protein CASSLTGRGTEAFF.